The clone carrying this TCR beta chain occurred once. This entry comes from a study of blood T cell repertoires in COVID-19. About the research overall: Sites across the United States, Italy and Spain contributed samples from acute and convalescent COVID-19. PBMCs, B-cell-depleted T cells, or T cells provided the cDNA or gDNA that made up the material.

A Seattle source enrolled patients during active infection and followed them longitudinally. Germline V gene data show CDR1 as SEHNR and CDR2 as FQNEAQ (reference sequence). V was pared by 1 base and J by 2 bases, with 8 bases between. The CDR3 length is 14 residues. Libraries were prepared by immunoSEQ multiplex PCR; TCRdb keeps only in-frame clonotypes and omits some of them. The sample includes approximately 97,000 clones, about 86% of them seen just once. The sample taken for sequencing was peripheral blood. This receptor was obtained from a man aged 45-65 years with COVID-19, enrolled during active disease. V and J are TRBV7-9 and TRBJ1-2; D ambiguous. CDR3 DNA: TGTGCCAGCAGCTTAGAATCCAGGAACTATGGCTACACCTTC. Amino acid sequence: CASSLESRNYGYTF.